This T cell receptor (beta chain) was retrieved from a study of brain T cells in children with intractable seizures. Only cases whose brain tissue showed the highest T cell transcript signatures were sequenced. The V gene's germline CDR1 is SGHTS and CDR2 YDEGEE. CDR3 length: 16 residues. With 4 bases removed from V and 5 bases from J, the gap between germline ends came to 19 bases. Using immunoSEQ multiplex PCR, the repertoire was profiled, and TCRdb retains in-frame clones only, with some absent. The sample includes about 22,000 clones, around 94% of them seen just once. The sequence came from a boy younger than 18 with focal cortical dysplasia and intractable seizures. The chain is built from TRBV5-8 and TRBJ1-5, with D possibly TRBD1 on 5 matching bases. This sample comprised peripheral blood, obtained at surgery. The CDR3 spells CASSPLGVLSHQPQHF. For the CDR3, the DNA is TGTGCCAGCAGCCCCCTGGGGGTTTTATCCCATCAGCCCCAGCATTTT.